This T cell receptor beta chain derives from a study of neurological immune-mediated disorders. Study observations and caveats: Whereas HTLV-1-associated myelopathy showed the most TCR clonal expansion, multiple sclerosis showed the least, with levels below those of healthy controls. No expanded-clone CDR3 amino acid sequence recurred across subjects, suggesting private TCR-beta repertoires.

Healthy control samples came from blood bank volunteers in Maryland, USA. This clonotype was counted at least ten times. Its target is unknown. One entry per CDR3 protein, called by TCRdb with MiXCR from the 5' RACE reads. This table holds approximately 45,000 distinct CDR3 sequences, 12% found once. Germline values: CDR1 MNHEY, CDR2 SMNVEV (reference sequence). Deletions cut 6 bases from V and 6 bases from J, with 12 bases between. The CDR3 runs 13 residues. This receptor was identified in a female donor in good health. Sequences were obtained from PBMCs. The rearrangement joins TRBV27 to TRBJ1-5, with a tentative D call TRBD1 (5 bases). In DNA, the CDR3 is TGTGCCAGCAGCTCGGGGGGGGGTCAGCCCCAGCATTTT. Its protein is CASSSGGGQPQHF.